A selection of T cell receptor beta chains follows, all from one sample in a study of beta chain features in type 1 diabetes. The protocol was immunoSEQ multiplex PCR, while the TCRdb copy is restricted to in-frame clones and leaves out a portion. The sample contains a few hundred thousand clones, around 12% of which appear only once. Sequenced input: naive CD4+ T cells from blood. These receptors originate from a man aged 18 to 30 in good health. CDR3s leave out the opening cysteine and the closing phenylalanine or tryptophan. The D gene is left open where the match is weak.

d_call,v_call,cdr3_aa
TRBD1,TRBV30,AWGTGTGSYEQY
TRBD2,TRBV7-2,ASSPTSATYEQY
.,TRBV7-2,ASSLGRPSAEAF
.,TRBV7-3,ASSPGSTDTQY
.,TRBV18,ASSPRASNTGELF
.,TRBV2,ASSDGTGNEQF
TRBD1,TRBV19,ASSKMVTGNQPQH
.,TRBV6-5,ASSYRDSRNGYT
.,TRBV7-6,ASTTGGRDYEQY
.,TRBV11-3,ASSLSMGPGAYNEQF
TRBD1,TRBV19,ASSIAGQGPNNEQF
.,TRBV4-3,ASSQDRVSGANVLT
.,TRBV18,ASSPQQGSDQPQH
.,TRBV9,ASSVESGYYEQY
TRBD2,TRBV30,AWSSGLAITGELF
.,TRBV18,ASSPRTAETEAF
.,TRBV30,AWSGPGGETQY
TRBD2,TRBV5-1,ASSPAVSLAGSYEQY
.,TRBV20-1,SSPGANEQF
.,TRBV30,AWSLGGSIEAF
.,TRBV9,ASSVAPSATYEQY
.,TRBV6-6,ASSYAGTNTEAF
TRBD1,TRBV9,ASSLTGTGDQPQH
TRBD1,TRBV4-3,ASSQELQGAGELF
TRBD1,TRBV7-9,ASSLSPFGQGATEAF
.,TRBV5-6,ASSLTVTQEAF
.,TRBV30,AWSVWRSSREQY
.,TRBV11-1,ASSLVIGVQETQY
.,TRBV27,ASSLVGGETQY
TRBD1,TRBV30,AADRGSGANVLT
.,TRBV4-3,ASSQAPTGNTEAF
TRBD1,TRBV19,ASTGQGRGYT
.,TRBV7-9,ASSSRGGVVVTEAF
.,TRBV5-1,ASSLGAFDSYEQY
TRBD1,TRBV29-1,SVGTGPTDQPQH
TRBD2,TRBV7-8,ASSLARTSGALGDTQY
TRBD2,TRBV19,ASSSVAGARTYEQY
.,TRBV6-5,ASSYSSVTDTQY
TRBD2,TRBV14,ASSQEAGTWDTQY
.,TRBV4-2,ASSQGEGGAGANVLT
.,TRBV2,ASSPLEEQY
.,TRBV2,ASRVPGAGKGLSNQPQH
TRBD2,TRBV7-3,ASSPGLAGGGNEQF
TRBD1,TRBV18,ASSPGTGIDYEQF
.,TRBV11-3,ASSLVGPWDSEQF
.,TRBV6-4,ASRAVLTGELF
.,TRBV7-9,ASSPGVPGYTQY
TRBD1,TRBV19,ASSRDRGADTQY
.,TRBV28,ASSSLTTYNEQF
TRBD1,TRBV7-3,ASSLSGQGSPNYGYT
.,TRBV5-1,ASSNQYEQY
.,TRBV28,ASSPFSGANVLT
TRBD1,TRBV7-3,ASSLVPGQGNTDTQY
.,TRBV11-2,ASSLGSAYTQY
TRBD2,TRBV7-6,ASSLDLGEGSETQY
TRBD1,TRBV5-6,ASSLSGTGDEQF
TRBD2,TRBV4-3,ASSQPAGAYNEQF
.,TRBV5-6,ASSLFGTLNTGELF
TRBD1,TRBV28,ASSLDRDHTEAF